Below are 19 T cell receptor beta chains sequenced from a single sample in a study of cytomegalovirus exposure and HLA in healthy donors (dated by TCRdb to 2015 to 2018). Libraries were made using the immunoSEQ multiplex PCR assay. TCRdb mirrors the immuneACCESS table, restricted to in-frame sequences. Some clones are absent from its copies; in checked studies, under half trace to an unresolved V gene, and the reason for the others is unknown. This sample has around 200,000 clones in its table, and 80% to 85% of those were observed once. The ten most abundant clones make up 1.2% of the sample. Material for sequencing was PBMCs. The receptor set was obtained from a woman aged 25 to 39 in good health and CMV-seronegative.

The chain employs TRBV6-1 and TRBJ1-4, with TRBD1 identical over 8 bases. With V trimmed by 6 bases and J by 5 bases, 5 bases remained unmatched. The CDR3 spans 14 residues. CDR1 is MNHNS and CDR2 is SASEGT in the germline V gene. The CDR3: CASSRGTGNEKLFF. The CDR3 region has the DNA TGTGCCAGCAGCCGGGGGACAGGCAATGAAAAACTGTTTTTT.

This clone was detected a few times. V gene TRBV27 combines with J gene TRBJ1-5, with TRBD1 identical over 7 bases. CDR3 size: 14 residues. V lost 8 bases to trimming and J lost 5 bases; unmatched junction nucleotides: 9. Germline V gives CDR1 MNHEY, CDR2 SMNVEV (reference sequence). The CDR3 is CASGLTGPYQPQHF. The CDR3 coding sequence is TGTGCCAGCGGACTGACAGGGCCGTATCAGCCCCAGCATTTT.

The V gene is TRBV30, the J gene TRBJ1-1; D uncertain. From germline, CDR1 is GTSNPN and CDR2 SVGIG (reference sequence). V gave up 3 bases and J gave up 2 bases, with 10 bases separating them. This CDR3 is built from 13 residues. CDR3 loop: CAWRGRPNTEAFF. The CDR3 DNA is TGTGCCTGGAGGGGGAGACCTAACACTGAAGCTTTCTTT.

CDR3: CASSLVGRGRSNQPQHF. In DNA form, the CDR3 reads TGTGCCAGCAGCTTAGTGGGCAGGGGTAGAAGCAATCAGCCCCAGCATTTT. The chain uses TRBV7-9 and TRBJ1-5; a weak D match, TRBD1 (6 bases). The CDR3 contains 17 residues. CDR1 is SEHNR, CDR2 FQNEAQ, per germline (reference sequence). With 1 base removed from V and 1 base from J, the gap between germline ends came to 14 bases.

The rearrangement joins TRBV4-1 to TRBJ2-5, with TRBD2 matching 11 bases. The CDR3 loop spans 17 amino acids. With 0 bases clipped from V and 4 bases from J, the junction kept 7 bases outside the gene matches. Looked up from germline, CDR1 is MGHRA and CDR2 is YSYEKL. This CDR3 reads CASSQDLVAGGRETQYF. Here the CDR3 DNA reads TGCGCCAGCAGCCAAGATTTGGTAGCGGGGGGGCGAGAGACCCAGTACTTC.

The chain uses TRBV29-1 and TRBJ1-3; TRBD1 is a possible D gene (5 bases). The germline gives CDR1 SQVTM, CDR2 ANQGSEA. The CDR3 consists of 15 residues. Trimming took off 3 bases at V and 2 bases at J, with 14 bases between the two ends. The CDR3 sequence is CSVEGEESAGNTIYF. In DNA, the CDR3 is TGCAGCGTTGAGGGGGAGGAAAGCGCTGGAAACACCATATATTTT.

CDR3 coding DNA: TGCGCCAGCAGCCGTCTTCAGGGGGGGAACACTGAAGCTTTCTTT. As protein: CASSRLQGGNTEAFF. The rearrangement uses TRBV5-1 and TRBJ1-1; 7 nucleotides align to TRBD1. V was pared by 4 bases and J by 1 base, with 7 bases of the junction left unmatched. CDR3 length: 15 residues. The germline CDR1 and CDR2 sequences are SGHRS and YFSETQ. The complete variable domain, with remaining parts taken from reference TRBV5-1 and TRBJ1-1, reads KAGVTQTPRYLIKTRGQQVTLSCSPISGHRSVSWYQQTPGQGLQFLFEYFSETQRNKGNFPGRFSGRQFSNSRSEMNVSTLELGDSALYLCASSRLQGGNTEAFFGQGTRLTVV.

In its sample, this clone was seen a few times. The rearrangement joins TRBV12-5 to TRBJ1-1; D unresolved. Germline values: CDR1 LGHNT, CDR2 FRNRAP. The CDR3 sequence is 14 residues long. V dropped 2 bases and J dropped 1 base, with 8 bases sitting between them. The CDR3: CASGLWSENTEAFF. The CDR3 DNA follows: TGTGCTAGTGGTTTGTGGTCAGAGAACACTGAAGCTTTCTTT.

V gene TRBV11-2 combines with J gene TRBJ1-4, with 9 bases identical to TRBD1. Trimming removed 5 bases from V and 7 bases from J; junction bases left unmatched: 8. This CDR3 is built from 15 residues. CDR1 is SGHAT, CDR2 FQNNGV, per germline. CDR3 sequence reads: CASSTNRGQGEKLFF. The CDR3 nucleotides read TGTGCCAGCAGCACCAACAGGGGGCAAGGTGAAAAACTGTTTTTT.

CDR3 in DNA: TGTGCCAGCAGCCGGTCCCAGGGAAGGGAGCAGTACTTC. Its translation: CASSRSQGREQYF. The chain is built from TRBV7-9 and TRBJ2-7; perhaps TRBD1 as D (5 bases). The CDR3 is 13 amino acids. The germline V and J ends were trimmed by 5 bases and 7 bases, with 15 bases remaining between them. The germline V gene encodes CDR1 SEHNR and CDR2 FQNEAQ (reference sequence).

V and J are TRBV5-1 and TRBJ1-2; 7 bases map to TRBD1. The CDR3 has 14 residues. CDR1 SGHRS and CDR2 YFSETQ come from the germline V gene. The J segment lost 4 bases and the V segment lost 5 bases, leaving 8 bases of the junction unmatched. The CDR3: CASRSSGQLYGYTF. In DNA form, the CDR3 reads TGCGCCAGCAGATCGTCGGGACAGCTCTATGGCTACACCTTC.

The chain combines TRBV19 with TRBJ2-2; 7 nucleotides line up with TRBD1. This CDR3 is 14 amino acids long. Germline V gene data show CDR1 as LNHDA and CDR2 as SQIVND (reference sequence). V shed 6 bases and J 6 bases; nucleotides not matched to a gene: 7. This CDR3 reads CASRPGGLSGELFF. CDR3 bases: TGTGCCAGTAGGCCAGGGGGTTTATCCGGGGAGCTGTTTTTT.

The chain joins TRBV9 to TRBJ2-2, with D possibly TRBD1 on 6 matching bases. This CDR3 comprises 15 residues. Trimming removed 6 bases at V and 6 bases at J, with 18 bases between. CDR1 SGDLS and CDR2 YYNGEE come from the germline V gene. The CDR3 region has the DNA TGTGCCAGCAAGTCAGGGGCTTCGAGCGCCGGGGAGCTGTTTTTT. Protein product: CASKSGASSAGELFF.

This chain uses TRBV25-1 with TRBJ1-1, with 7 nucleotides matching TRBD1. V trimming: 6 bases; J trimming: 2 bases; junction bases outside the gene matches: 6. The CDR3 extends over 14 amino acids. The germline gives CDR1 MGHDK, CDR2 SYGVNS. CDR3 coding DNA: TGTGCCAGCAGGCCCTCAGGGGGAAACACTGAAGCTTTCTTT. Protein product: CASRPSGGNTEAFF.

V usage is TRBV30 and J usage is TRBJ1-4; 10 bases map to TRBD1. The CDR3 runs 15 residues. CDR1 is GTSNPN and CDR2 is SVGIG in the germline V gene (reference sequence). V gave up 0 bases and J gave up 9 bases; unmatched junction bases: 7. CDR3: CAWSVQGTGVQKLFF. The CDR3 bases are TGTGCCTGGAGTGTACAGGGGACAGGGGTTCAAAAACTGTTTTTT. Supplemented by reference TRBV30 and TRBJ1-4, the full variable domain reads SQTIHQWPATLVQPVGSPLSLECTVEGTSNPNLYWYRQAAGRGLQLLFYSVGIGQISSEVPQNLSASRPQDRQFILSSKKLLLSDSGFYLCAWSVQGTGVQKLFFGSGTQLSVL.

The chain couples TRBV5-1 to TRBJ1-5, with a possible D match to TRBD1 (5 bases). CDR3 length: 14 residues. V lost 0 bases to trimming and J lost 4 bases, with 8 bases between them. Germline lookup yields CDR1 SGHRS and CDR2 YFSETQ. Here the CDR3 reads CASSLAAGNQPQHF. The CDR3, as DNA: TGCGCCAGCAGCTTGGCCGCAGGGAATCAGCCCCAGCATTTT. Combining the CDR3 with reference TRBV5-1 and TRBJ1-5 gives the whole variable domain KAGVTQTPRYLIKTRGQQVTLSCSPISGHRSVSWYQQTPGQGLQFLFEYFSETQRNKGNFPGRFSGRQFSNSRSEMNVSTLELGDSALYLCASSLAAGNQPQHFGDGTRLSIL.

V usage is TRBV7-2 and J usage is TRBJ1-5; 7 bases are a match to TRBD1. In germline, CDR1 is SGHTA, CDR2 FQGNSA. Trimming cost V 5 bases and J 0 bases; bases outside gene matches: 4. CDR3 size: 15 residues. The CDR3 is CASSPTGYSNQPQHF. The CDR3 bases are TGTGCCAGCAGCCCGACAGGGTATAGCAATCAGCCCCAGCATTTT.

This clone was recorded a few times. The chain carries TRBV5-1 and TRBJ2-1; D remains unclear. Trimming took off 2 bases at V and 8 bases at J, with 8 bases between the two ends. The CDR3 has 12 residues. Germline lookup yields CDR1 SGHRS and CDR2 YFSETQ. CDR3 bases: TGCGCCAGCAGCTTTCTAGACGATGAGCAGTTCTTC. Its protein product is CASSFLDDEQFF.

This clone was observed once. The chain employs TRBV27 and TRBJ2-1; 11 bases are shared with TRBD2. Germline lookup yields CDR1 MNHEY and CDR2 SMNVEV (reference sequence). V shed 4 bases and J 3 bases; nucleotides not matched to a gene: 5. The CDR3 length is 16 residues. The CDR3 spells CASSYRLAGSYNEQFF. CDR3 nucleotides: TGTGCCAGCAGTTATAGACTAGCGGGGAGCTACAATGAGCAGTTCTTC.